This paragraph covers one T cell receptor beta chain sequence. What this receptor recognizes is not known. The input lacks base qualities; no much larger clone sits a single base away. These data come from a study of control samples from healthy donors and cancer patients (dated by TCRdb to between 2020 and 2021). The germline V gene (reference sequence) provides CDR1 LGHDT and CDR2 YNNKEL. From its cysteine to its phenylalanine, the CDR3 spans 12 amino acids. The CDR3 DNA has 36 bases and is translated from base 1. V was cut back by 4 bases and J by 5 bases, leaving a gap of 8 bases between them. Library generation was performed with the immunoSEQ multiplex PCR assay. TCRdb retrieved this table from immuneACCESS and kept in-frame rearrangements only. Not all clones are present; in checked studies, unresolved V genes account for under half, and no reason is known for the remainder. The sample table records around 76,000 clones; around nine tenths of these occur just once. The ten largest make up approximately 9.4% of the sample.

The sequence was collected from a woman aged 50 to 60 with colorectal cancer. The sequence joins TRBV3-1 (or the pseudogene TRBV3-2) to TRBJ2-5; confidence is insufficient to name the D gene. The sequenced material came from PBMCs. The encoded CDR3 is CASSPLSETQYF. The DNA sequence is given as TGTGCCAGCAGCCCCCTTTCGGAGACCCAGTACTTC.